This T cell receptor beta chain was sequenced in a study of blood T cell repertoires in COVID-19. Study information: Acute-phase and convalescent COVID-19 samples originated in the United States, Italy and Spain. PBMCs, B-cell-depleted T cells, or T cells provided the cDNA or gDNA that made up the material.

As processed by the authors: By means of reference gene primer amplification, nucleated cell counts were estimated. This table comes from immunoSEQ multiplex PCR, and its TCRdb copy is limited to in-frame clones, with some not included. The DNA gave D and trimming, while V, J and clone size come from that table. The table includes tens of thousands of clones, more than 65% detected once. The CDR3 covers 15 residues. Unmatched junction bases numbered 9, after V lost 6 bases and J lost 8 bases. Germline assignment: CDR1 SGHTA and CDR2 FQGNSA. Sequencing was carried out using peripheral blood. The source is a man in his 60s with acute or convalescent COVID-19. The chain is built from TRBV7-2 and TRBJ1-4; 10 nucleotides align to TRBD1. The CDR3 region is CASRKGDRGREKLFF. Written as DNA, the CDR3 is TGTGCCAGCAGGAAAGGGGACAGGGGCAGGGAAAAACTGTTTTTT.